This T cell receptor (beta chain) originates from a study of lymphopenia after photon versus proton radiotherapy. CDR1 SGDLS and CDR2 YYNGEE come from the germline V gene. Trimming left V 4 bases short and J 2 bases short, with 16 bases between. There are 16 residues in the CDR3. Measured with immunoSEQ multiplex PCR; TCRdb has only the in-frame clones, and not every one. This table holds 65,000 or so clones, roughly nine tenths found once. For this clone: Its target is not known.

General study points: Under photons, naive T cells and diversity fell while effector/memory populations rose. Survival link was tested only in deceased patients; proton benefit remains a possibility.

This specimen was peripheral blood, taken from a patient treated with proton-based radiotherapy. The receptor was isolated from a man at least 80 years old with esophageal cancer. J is TRBJ1-5 and V is TRBV9; D is uncertain. In DNA form, the CDR3 reads TGTGCCAGCAGCCCCGGCCGCTCGCCAGGCAATCAGCCCCAGCATTTT. Amino acids: CASSPGRSPGNQPQHF.